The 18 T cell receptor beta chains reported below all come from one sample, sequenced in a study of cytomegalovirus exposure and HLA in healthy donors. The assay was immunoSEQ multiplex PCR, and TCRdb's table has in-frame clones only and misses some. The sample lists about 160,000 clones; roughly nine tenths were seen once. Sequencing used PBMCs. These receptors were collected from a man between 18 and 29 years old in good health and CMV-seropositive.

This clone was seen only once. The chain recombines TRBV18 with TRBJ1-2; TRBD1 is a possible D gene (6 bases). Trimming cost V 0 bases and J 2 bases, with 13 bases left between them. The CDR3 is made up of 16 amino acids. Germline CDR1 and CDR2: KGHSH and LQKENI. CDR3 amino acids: CASSPPYGQGNYGYTF. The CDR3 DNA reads TGTGCCAGCTCACCACCTTACGGGCAGGGGAACTATGGCTACACCTTC.

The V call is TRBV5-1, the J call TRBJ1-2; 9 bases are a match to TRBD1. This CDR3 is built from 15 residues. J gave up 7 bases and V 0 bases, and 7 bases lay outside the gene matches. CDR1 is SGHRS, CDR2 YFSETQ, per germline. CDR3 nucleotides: TGCGCCAGCAGCTTGGATAACAGGGGGCCCGGTGGCTACACCTTC. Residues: CASSLDNRGPGGYTF.

Written as DNA, the CDR3 is TGTGCCAGCAGCGTAGGACAGGGGCCCTACAATGAGCAGTTCTTC. This gives the protein CASSVGQGPYNEQFF. The J gene is TRBJ2-1, the V gene TRBV9; TRBD1 agrees at 8 bases. Trimming cost V 0 bases and J 2 bases; bases outside gene matches: 1. This CDR3 region has 15 residues. Germline CDR1 is SGDLS and CDR2 is YYNGEE.

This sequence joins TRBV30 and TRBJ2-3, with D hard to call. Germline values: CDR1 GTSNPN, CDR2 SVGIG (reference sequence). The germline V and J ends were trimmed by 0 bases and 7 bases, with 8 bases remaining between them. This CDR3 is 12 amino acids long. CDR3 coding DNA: TGTGCCTGGAGTGTGTCAGTACATACGCAGTATTTT. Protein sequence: CAWSVSVHTQYF.

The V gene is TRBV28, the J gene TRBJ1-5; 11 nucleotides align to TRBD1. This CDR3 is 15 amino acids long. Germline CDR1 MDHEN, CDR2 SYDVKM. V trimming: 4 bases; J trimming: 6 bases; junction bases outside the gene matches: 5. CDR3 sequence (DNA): TGTGCCAGCAGTTCCGGACAGGGGGCGATTCAGCCCCAGCATTTT. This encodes CASSSGQGAIQPQHF.

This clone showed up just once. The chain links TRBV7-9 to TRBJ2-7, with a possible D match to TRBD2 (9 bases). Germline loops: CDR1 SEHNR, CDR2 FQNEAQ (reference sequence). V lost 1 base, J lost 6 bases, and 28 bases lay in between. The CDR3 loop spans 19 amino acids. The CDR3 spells CASSLVDRGWREGFIEQYF. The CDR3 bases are TGTGCCAGCAGCTTAGTTGACAGGGGTTGGCGGGAGGGTTTTATCGAGCAGTACTTC.

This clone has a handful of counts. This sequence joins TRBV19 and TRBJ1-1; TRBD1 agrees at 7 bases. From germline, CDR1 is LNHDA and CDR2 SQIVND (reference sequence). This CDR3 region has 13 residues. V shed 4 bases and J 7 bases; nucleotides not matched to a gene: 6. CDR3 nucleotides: TGTGCCAGTAGTACGGGACAGCCTAATGAAGCTTTCTTT. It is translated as CASSTGQPNEAFF. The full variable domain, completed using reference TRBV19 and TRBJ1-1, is DGGITQSPKYLFRKEGQNVTLSCEQNLNHDAMYWYRQDPGQGLRLIYYSQIVNDFQKGDIAEGYSVSREKKESFPLTVTSAQKNPTAFYLCASSTGQPNEAFFGQGTRLTVV.

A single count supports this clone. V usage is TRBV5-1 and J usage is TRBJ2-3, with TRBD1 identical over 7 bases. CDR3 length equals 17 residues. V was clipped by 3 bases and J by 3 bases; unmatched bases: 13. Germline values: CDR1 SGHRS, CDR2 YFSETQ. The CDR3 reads CASSSLTGVKGTDTQYF. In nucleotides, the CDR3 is TGCGCCAGCAGCTCCCTAACAGGGGTAAAAGGAACAGATACGCAGTATTTT.

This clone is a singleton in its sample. The CDR3 region has the DNA TGTGCCAGTAGTACCGGGTTTAATGAAAAACTGTTTTTT. Its protein product is CASSTGFNEKLFF. This chain connects TRBV19 to TRBJ1-4, with unresolved D. The CDR3 is made up of 13 amino acids. The germline V and J ends were trimmed by 4 bases and 4 bases, with 7 bases remaining between them. CDR1 is LNHDA and CDR2 is SQIVND in the germline V gene (reference sequence).

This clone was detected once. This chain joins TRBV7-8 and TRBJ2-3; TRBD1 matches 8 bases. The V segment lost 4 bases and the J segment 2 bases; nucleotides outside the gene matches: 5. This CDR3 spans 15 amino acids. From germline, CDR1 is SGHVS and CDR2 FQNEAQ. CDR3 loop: CASSSGQVNTDTQYF. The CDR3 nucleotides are TGTGCCAGCAGCTCGGGACAGGTCAACACAGATACGCAGTATTTT.

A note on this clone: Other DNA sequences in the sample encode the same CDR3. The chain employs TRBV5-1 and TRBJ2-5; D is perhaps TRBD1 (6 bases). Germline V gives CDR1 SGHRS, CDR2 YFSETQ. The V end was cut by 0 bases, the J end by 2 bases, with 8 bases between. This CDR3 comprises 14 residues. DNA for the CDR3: TGCGCCAGCAGCTTGGGGCAGGGGCAAGAGACCCAGTACTTC. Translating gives CASSLGQGQETQYF.

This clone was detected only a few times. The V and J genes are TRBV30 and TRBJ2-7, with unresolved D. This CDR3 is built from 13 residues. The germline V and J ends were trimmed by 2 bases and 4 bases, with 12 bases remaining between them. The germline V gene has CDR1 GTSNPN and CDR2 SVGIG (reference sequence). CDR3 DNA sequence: TGTGCCTGGAGTTGGCAGGATCGTTACGAGCAGTACTTC. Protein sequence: CAWSWQDRYEQYF.

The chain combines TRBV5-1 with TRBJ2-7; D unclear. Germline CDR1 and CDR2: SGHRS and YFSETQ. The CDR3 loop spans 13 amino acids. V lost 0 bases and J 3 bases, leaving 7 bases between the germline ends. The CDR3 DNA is TGCGCCAGCAGCTTGGGAAACGGCTACGAGCAGTACTTC. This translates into CASSLGNGYEQYF.

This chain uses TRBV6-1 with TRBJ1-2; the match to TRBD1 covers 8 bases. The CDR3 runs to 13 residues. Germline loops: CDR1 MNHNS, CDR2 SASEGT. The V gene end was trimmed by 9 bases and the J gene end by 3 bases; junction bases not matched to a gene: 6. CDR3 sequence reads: CASRTGIDYGYTF. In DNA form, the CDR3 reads TGTGCCAGTCGGACAGGGATTGACTATGGCTACACCTTC.

The CDR3 region has the DNA TGTGCCAGCAACCGACAGGGGACGAACACTGAAGCTTTCTTT. It yields the protein CASNRQGTNTEAFF. The chain combines TRBV6-5 with TRBJ1-1, with 8 bases fitting TRBD1. The CDR3 is made up of 14 amino acids. Germline V lookup: CDR1 MNHEY, CDR2 SVGAGI. V shed 7 bases, J shed 1 base, and the junction held 5 bases outside the gene matches.

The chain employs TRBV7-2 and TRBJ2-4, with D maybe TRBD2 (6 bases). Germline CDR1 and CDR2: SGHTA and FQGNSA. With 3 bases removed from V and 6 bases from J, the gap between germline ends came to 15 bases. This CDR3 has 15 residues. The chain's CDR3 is CASSLGGIRRNIQYF. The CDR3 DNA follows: TGTGCCAGCAGCTTGGGAGGAATAAGAAGAAACATTCAGTACTTC.

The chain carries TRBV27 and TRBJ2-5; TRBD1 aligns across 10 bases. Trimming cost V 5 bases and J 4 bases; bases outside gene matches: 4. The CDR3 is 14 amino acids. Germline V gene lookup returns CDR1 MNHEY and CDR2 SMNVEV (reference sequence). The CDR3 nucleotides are TGTGCCAGCAGTCCACGGACAGGGGGAGAGACCCAGTACTTC. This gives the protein CASSPRTGGETQYF.

CDR3 sequence reads: CASSKEAGWQETQYF. DNA of the CDR3: TGTGCCAGCAGCAAAGAGGCAGGGTGGCAAGAGACCCAGTACTTC. J is TRBJ2-5 and V is TRBV7-9, with a tentative D call TRBD1 (5 bases). V shed 5 bases and J shed 2 bases, with 15 bases lying between them. Germline V gives CDR1 SEHNR, CDR2 FQNEAQ (reference sequence). The CDR3 is made up of 15 amino acids.